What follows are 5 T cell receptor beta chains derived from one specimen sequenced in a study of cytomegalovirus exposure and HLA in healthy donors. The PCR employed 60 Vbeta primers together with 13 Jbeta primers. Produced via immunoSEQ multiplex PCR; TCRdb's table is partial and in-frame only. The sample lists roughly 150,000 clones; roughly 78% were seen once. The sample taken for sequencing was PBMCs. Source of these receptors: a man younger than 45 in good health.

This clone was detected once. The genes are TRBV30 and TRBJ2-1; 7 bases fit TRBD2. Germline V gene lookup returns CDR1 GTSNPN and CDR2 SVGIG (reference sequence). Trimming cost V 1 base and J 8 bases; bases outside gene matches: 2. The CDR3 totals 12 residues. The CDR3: CAWSGGSDEQFF. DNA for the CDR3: TGTGCCTGGAGTGGCGGGAGCGATGAGCAGTTCTTC. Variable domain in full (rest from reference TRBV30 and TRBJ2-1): SQTIHQWPATLVQPVGSPLSLECTVEGTSNPNLYWYRQAAGRGLQLLFYSVGIGQISSEVPQNLSASRPQDRQFILSSKKLLLSDSGFYLCAWSGGSDEQFFGPGTRLTVL.

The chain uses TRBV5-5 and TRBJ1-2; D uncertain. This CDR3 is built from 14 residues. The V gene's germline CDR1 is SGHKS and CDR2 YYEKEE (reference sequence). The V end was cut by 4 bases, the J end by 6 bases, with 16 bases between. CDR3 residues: CASSHRTRGDGYTF. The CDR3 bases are TGTGCCAGCAGCCACCGGACCCGGGGTGATGGCTACACCTTC.

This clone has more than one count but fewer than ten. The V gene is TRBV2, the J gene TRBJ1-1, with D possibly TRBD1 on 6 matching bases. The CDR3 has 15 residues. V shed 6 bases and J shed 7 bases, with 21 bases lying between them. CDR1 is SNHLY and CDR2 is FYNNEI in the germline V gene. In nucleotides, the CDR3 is TGTGCCAGCAGCCCCGGAGTGGGGGCGAGGATTGAAGCTTTCTTT. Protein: CASSPGVGARIEAFF.

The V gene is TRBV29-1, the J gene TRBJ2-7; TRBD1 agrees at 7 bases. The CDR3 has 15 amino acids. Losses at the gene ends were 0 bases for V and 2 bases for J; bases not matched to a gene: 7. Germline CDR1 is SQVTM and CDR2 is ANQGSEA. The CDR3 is CSVEDHRQGAYEQYF. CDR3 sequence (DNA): TGCAGCGTTGAAGATCATCGGCAGGGGGCCTACGAGCAGTACTTC.

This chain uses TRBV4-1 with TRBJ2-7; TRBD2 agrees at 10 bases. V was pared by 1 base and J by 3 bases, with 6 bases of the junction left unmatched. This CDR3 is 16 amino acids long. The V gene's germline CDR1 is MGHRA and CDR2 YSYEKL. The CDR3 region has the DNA TGCGCCAGCAGCCAAGGGACTAGCGGCCTTTTCTACGAGCAGTACTTC. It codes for CASSQGTSGLFYEQYF.